This TCR beta chain was recovered during a study of T cell repertoires in aging, cancer and after chemotherapy. Study summary: Donor ages fell into six groups from 30 or younger up to 70 or older. Notes on the study in general: Across the chemotherapy interval, each cancer cohort showed higher median generation probability, suggesting thymic rebound. In healthy donors, age-related TCR diversity loss mainly reflected lost richness. These repertoire data do not allow conclusions about immunological memory after chemotherapy.

The CDR3 consists of 14 residues. Trimming removed 0 bases from V and 9 bases from J, with 12 bases in between. CDR1 LGHNA and CDR2 YSLEER come from the germline V gene. Rearranged V-D-J TRB sequences were amplified with a mixed TRB-A/B primer pool. Using its own MiXCR run on the multiplex PCR reads, TCRdb lists one record per CDR3 protein. The sample lists about 5,000 distinct CDR3 sequences, around 20% occurring once. Amplification of TCR beta used genomic DNA extracted from peripheral blood. Remarks on this clonotype: What it recognizes is unknown.

The V gene is TRBV4-3, the J gene TRBJ2-1, with D possibly matching TRBD1 (6 bases). The sample comprised blood. The sequence was collected from a human donor in good health. The donor label of this sample is uncertain. This CDR3 is CASSQDLGASEQFF. As DNA, the CDR3 is TGCGCCAGCAGCCAAGATCTGGGGGCCAGTGAGCAGTTCTTC.